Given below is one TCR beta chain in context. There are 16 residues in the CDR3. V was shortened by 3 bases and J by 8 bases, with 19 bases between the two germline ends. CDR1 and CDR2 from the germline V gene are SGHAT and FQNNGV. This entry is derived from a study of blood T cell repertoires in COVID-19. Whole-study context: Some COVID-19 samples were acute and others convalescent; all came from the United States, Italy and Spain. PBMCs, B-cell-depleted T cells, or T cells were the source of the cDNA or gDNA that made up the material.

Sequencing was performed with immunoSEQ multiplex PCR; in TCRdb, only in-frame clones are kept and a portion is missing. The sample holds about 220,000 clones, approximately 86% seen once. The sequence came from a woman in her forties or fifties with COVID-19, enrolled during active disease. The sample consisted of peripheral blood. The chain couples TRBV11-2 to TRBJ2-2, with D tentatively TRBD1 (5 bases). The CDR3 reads CASSFDAYRRTGELFF. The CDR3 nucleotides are TGTGCCAGCAGCTTCGACGCTTACAGGAGAACAGGGGAGCTGTTTTTT.